This T cell receptor (beta chain) was recorded in a study of T cell responses to AZD1222 COVID-19 vaccine. Study-wide points: The span of vaccine-associated CD4 TCRs extended across spike, with dominance at 160-218 and 743-854.

Trimming cost V 5 bases and J 6 bases; bases outside gene matches: 7. The CDR3 covers 14 residues. Germline loops: CDR1 SEHNR, CDR2 FQNEAQ (reference sequence). This clone has a handful of counts. Antigen specificity is unknown. Sequenced by immunoSEQ multiplex PCR; TCRdb stores in-frame clones only, minus some. The sample includes some 86,000 clones, approximately 80% of them seen just once. The chain combines TRBV7-9 with TRBJ2-1, with 7 bases that match TRBD2. This TCR came from an adult in good health. The sequencing used peripheral blood, collected on day 0 of AZD1222 vaccination. CDR3 nucleotide sequence: TGTGCCAGCAGCGGAGCGGGATCGGGCAATGAGCAGTTCTTC. Amino acid sequence: CASSGAGSGNEQFF.